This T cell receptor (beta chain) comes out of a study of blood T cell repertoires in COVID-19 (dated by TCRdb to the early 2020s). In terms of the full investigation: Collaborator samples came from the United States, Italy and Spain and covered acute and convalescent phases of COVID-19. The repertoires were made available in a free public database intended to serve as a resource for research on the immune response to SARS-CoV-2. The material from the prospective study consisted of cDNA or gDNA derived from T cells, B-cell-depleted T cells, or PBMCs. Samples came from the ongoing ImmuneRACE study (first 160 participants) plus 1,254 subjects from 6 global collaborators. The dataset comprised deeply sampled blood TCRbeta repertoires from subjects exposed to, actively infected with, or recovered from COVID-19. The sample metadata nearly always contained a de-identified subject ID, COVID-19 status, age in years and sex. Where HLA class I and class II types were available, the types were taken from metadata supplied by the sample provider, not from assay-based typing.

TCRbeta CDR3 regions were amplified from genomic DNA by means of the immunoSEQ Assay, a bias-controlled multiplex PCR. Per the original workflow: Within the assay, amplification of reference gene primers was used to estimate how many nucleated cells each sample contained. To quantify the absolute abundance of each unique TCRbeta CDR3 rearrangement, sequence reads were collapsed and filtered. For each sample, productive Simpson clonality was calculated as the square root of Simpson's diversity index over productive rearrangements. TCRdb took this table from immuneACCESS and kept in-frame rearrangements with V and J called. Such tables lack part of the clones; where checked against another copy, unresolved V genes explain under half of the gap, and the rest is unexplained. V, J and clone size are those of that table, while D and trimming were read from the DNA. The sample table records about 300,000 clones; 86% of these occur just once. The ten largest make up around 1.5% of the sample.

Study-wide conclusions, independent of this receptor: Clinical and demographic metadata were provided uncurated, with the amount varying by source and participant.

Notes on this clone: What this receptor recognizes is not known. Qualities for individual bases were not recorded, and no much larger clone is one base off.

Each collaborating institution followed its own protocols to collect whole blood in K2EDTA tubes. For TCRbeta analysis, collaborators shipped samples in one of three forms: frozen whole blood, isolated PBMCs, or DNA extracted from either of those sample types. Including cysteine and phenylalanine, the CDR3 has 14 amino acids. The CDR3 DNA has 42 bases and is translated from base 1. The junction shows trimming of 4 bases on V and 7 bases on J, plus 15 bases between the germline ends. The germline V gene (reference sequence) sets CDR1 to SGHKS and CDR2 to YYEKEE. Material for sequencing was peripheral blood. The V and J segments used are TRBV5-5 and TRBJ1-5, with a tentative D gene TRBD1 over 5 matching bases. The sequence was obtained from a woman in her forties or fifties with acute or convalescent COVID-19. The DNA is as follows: TGTGCCAGCAGCCTCCCGGGGGGGGACCAGCCCCAGCATTTT. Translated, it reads CASSLPGGDQPQHF. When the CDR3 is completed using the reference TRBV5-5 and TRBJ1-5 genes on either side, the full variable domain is DAGVTQSPTHLIKTRGQQVTLRCSPISGHKSVSWYQQVLGQGPQFIFQYYEKEERGRGNFPDRFSARQFPNYSSELNVNALLLGDSALYLCASSLPGGDQPQHFGDGTRLSIL.